Given below is one T cell receptor (beta chain) in context. No cognate antigen has been identified for it. Base qualities were left out, and no much larger clone turns up one base away. The CDR3 regions of human TCRbeta chains were analyzed by immunosequencing. Regarding the original processing steps: Repertoire TCRs were checked for matches against a reference library of SARS-CoV-2-specific TCRs that had been generated using the MIRA antigen-specificity platform. Breadth was defined as the fraction of unique TCRs that were SARS-CoV-2-associated. Depth was defined as the fraction of total T cells that were SARS-CoV-2-associated. Using the MIRA data, each spike-specific TCR was mapped to the spike region that the TCR reacts to and placed in a CD4 or CD8 class. Log10-transformed breadth and depth values were compared by one-way ANOVA with Sidak's multiple comparisons tests. TCRdb retrieved this table from immuneACCESS and kept in-frame rearrangements only. Not all clones are present; in checked studies, unresolved V genes account for under half, and no reason is known for the remainder. From that table come the V and J calls and clone size; the DNA was used to work out D and trimming. Within this sample are approximately 190,000 clones, with approximately 90% of them counted one time only. Of the sample, roughly 0.99% is held by the ten largest clones.

The trim is 3 bases for V and 4 bases for J, with a gap of 18 bases between the germline ends. CDR3 length: 15 amino acids, cysteine to phenylalanine. The sequence is cut down to CDR3 DNA, 45 bases in frame from base 1. The germline V gene (reference sequence) yields DFQATT for CDR1 and SNEGSKA for CDR2. In light of the paper, this sample's time point label describes: baseline before first vaccination. Vaccinee samples came from UK trials COV001 and COV002, including a single-blind randomized controlled phase 2/3 trial of AZD1222 (ChAdOx1 nCoV-19) in healthy adults. For TCRbeta chain sequencing, PBMC samples from trial participants were taken at day 0 and at day 28 after the second dose. The record originates from a study of T cell responses to AZD1222 COVID-19 vaccine (dated by TCRdb to 2020 to 2022). For the wider study: AZD1222 recipients with second doses at about 4 weeks or about 12 weeks were pooled, because spike-specific TCR depth and breadth did not differ between schedules. A total of about 230 trial participants underwent TCR sequencing, of whom some 210 received two doses of AZD1222 and around 26 received two doses of the MenACWY control vaccine. Enrollment into the trials was organized by age into subgroups of 18-55, 56-69 and 70-plus years, and those subgroups contained about 160, 30 and 59 TCR-sequenced participants, respectively.

Findings and caveats that apply to the study as a whole: The 56-69-year group was small, and its depth increase did not reach significance, likely because of low power. After two AZD1222 doses, both the breadth and the depth of spike-specific TCRs were significantly higher than at day 0 and than in MenACWY recipients. Participants were mostly white British, with more females than males. The authors suggested clonal diversity may have been underestimated. Nearly half of unique spike-specific TCRs reportedly recognized epitopes outside regions mutated in the B.1.351 and B.1.1.7 variants. Conclusions about previously exposed vaccinees were limited because only a handful of AZD1222 recipients were SARS-CoV-2 seropositive at baseline. No day 14 peak-response samples were available, so repertoires were characterized only after the peak T cell response. The whole spike protein was spanned by vaccine-associated CD4 TCRs, and dominant responses were seen in regions 160-218 and 743-854.

In this chain, TRBV20-1 is recombined with TRBJ2-5; the D gene assignment is ambiguous. The TCR originated in an adult in good health. Sequencing was performed on peripheral blood, taken on day 0 of AZD1222 vaccination. The DNA reads as follows: TGCAGTGCTAGTAGAGGTCCCCCTCCGCCAGAGACCCAGTACTTC. Its translation is CSASRGPPPPETQYF.